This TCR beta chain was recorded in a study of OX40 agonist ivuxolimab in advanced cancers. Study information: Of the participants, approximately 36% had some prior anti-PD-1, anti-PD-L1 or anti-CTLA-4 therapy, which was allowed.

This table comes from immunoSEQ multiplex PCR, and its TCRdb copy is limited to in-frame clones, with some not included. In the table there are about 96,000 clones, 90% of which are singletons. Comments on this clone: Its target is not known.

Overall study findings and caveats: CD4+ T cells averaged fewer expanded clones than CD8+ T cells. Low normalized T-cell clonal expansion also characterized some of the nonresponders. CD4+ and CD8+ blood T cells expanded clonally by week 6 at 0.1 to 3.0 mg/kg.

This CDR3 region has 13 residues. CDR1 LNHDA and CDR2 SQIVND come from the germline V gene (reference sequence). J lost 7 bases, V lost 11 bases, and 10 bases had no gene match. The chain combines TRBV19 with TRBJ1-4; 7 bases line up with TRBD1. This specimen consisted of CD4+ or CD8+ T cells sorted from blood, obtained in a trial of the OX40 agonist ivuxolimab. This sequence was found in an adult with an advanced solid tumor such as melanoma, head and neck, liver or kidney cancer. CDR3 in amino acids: CAAGDSDREKLFF. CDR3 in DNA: TGTGCCGCGGGGGACAGCGATCGTGAAAAACTGTTTTTT.